The sequence of this T cell receptor (beta chain) was determined in a study of cytomegalovirus exposure and HLA in healthy donors. Sequencing used immunoSEQ multiplex PCR; TCRdb keeps in-frame clones, though not all of them. The sample holds roughly 330,000 clones, about nine tenths seen once. The V end lost 4 bases, the J end lost 1 base, and 8 bases lay between the germline ends. The germline V gene has CDR1 SGDLS and CDR2 YYNGEE. The CDR3 runs to 13 residues. General study findings and limits: Cytomegalovirus status, reportedly, was diagnosed with high specificity and sensitivity by the classifier. The study found most TCR sequences rare, yet found some public TCRs in many donors. The investigators catalogued 150 or so TCR beta chains as cytomegalovirus-associated. In vitro data verified a few CMV-associated chains as specific for CMV antigens.

About this clone itself: Its specificity is unknown.

This TCR was recovered from a woman in her twenties or thirties in good health and CMV-seropositive. Material: PBMCs. This chain joins TRBV9 and TRBJ1-1; D is unresolved. The CDR3 reads CASSRKGNTEAFF. DNA for the CDR3: TGTGCCAGCAGCCGGAAGGGGAACACTGAAGCTTTCTTT.